Shown below are 14 T cell receptor beta chains from a single sample sequenced in a study of tumor-infiltrating lymphocytes in localized non-small cell lung cancer. Clones were read by immunoSEQ multiplex PCR, and TCRdb kept only the in-frame ones, dropping some. In the table there are 13,000 to 15,000 clones, roughly four fifths of which are singletons. The specimen was lung tumor tissue. Every receptor here comes from a human donor with non-small cell lung cancer.

The chain links TRBV7-8 to TRBJ2-3, with D unclear. There are 14 residues in the CDR3. V shed 4 bases and J shed 7 bases, with 15 bases lying between them. Germline V gene lookup returns CDR1 SGHVS and CDR2 FQNEAQ. The CDR3 bases are TGTGCCAGCAGCTCGACCCTGACTGGAAATACGCAGTATTTT. As protein: CASSSTLTGNTQYF.

The rearrangement joins TRBV10-3 to TRBJ2-7, with D unresolved. V gave up 0 bases and J gave up 10 bases, with 13 bases separating them. Per the germline V gene, CDR1 is ENHRY and CDR2 is SYGVKD. The CDR3 runs to 13 residues. The CDR3 DNA reads TGTGCCATCAGTGAGTCGGTAACCCCCTTTCAGTACTTC. Translated: CAISESVTPFQYF.

The chain uses TRBV27 and TRBJ2-3, with TRBD1 as a possible D gene (6 bases). V dropped 3 bases and J dropped 8 bases, with 18 bases sitting between them. The germline gives CDR1 MNHEY, CDR2 SMNVEV (reference sequence). The CDR3 consists of 15 residues. The CDR3 sequence is CASSLGTPRPVTQYF. Here the CDR3 DNA reads TGTGCCAGCAGTTTGGGGACACCCAGACCAGTTACGCAGTATTTT.

J is TRBJ2-3 and V is TRBV18; D is ambiguous. The CDR3 sequence is 14 residues long. V lost 2 bases to trimming and J lost 6 bases, with 12 bases between them. Germline V gene lookup returns CDR1 KGHSH and CDR2 LQKENI. The CDR3 loop reads CASSPGKARDTQYF. The DNA for the CDR3 is TGTGCCAGCTCACCAGGGAAGGCCCGGGATACGCAGTATTTT.

This clone appeared a few times. The V gene is TRBV6-5, the J gene TRBJ2-1; 11 bases agree with TRBD2. The V and J ends lost 5 bases and 5 bases, in that order; junction bases with no gene match: 5. Germline CDR1 reads MNHEY; CDR2 reads SVGAGI. This CDR3 has 15 residues. The CDR3 DNA reads as TGTGCCAGCAGTCTCGGGACTAGCGGAAACAATGAGCAGTTCTTC. It yields the protein CASSLGTSGNNEQFF.

The genes are TRBV6-6 and TRBJ1-5, with D tentatively TRBD1 (5 bases). Germline V lookup: CDR1 MNHNY, CDR2 SVGAGI (reference sequence). The CDR3 length is 13 residues. V was pared by 4 bases and J by 6 bases, with 10 bases between. The CDR3 loop is CASSSWGVQPQHF. The DNA for the CDR3 is TGTGCCAGCAGTTCTTGGGGGGTTCAGCCCCAGCATTTT.

The chain uses TRBV19 and TRBJ1-2, with D perhaps matching TRBD1 (5 bases). Germline loops: CDR1 LNHDA, CDR2 SQIVND (reference sequence). Trimming pared 3 bases from V and 0 bases from J, leaving 5 bases between. The length of the CDR3 is 13 residues. CDR3 bases: TGTGCCAGTAGTATGACAGCTAACTATGGCTACACCTTC. Encoded protein: CASSMTANYGYTF.

The chain uses TRBV2 and TRBJ2-1; D assignment may be TRBD1 or TRBD2 (6 bases each). Between the trimmed V and J ends, which lost 4 bases and 0 bases, there was a span of 13 bases. The CDR3 covers 16 residues. Looked up from germline, CDR1 is SNHLY and CDR2 is FYNNEI. As DNA, the CDR3 is TGTGCCAGCAGTGTGAAGGGGGGAAGCTCCTACAATGAGCAGTTCTTC. This codes for CASSVKGGSSYNEQFF.

Regarding this clone: Additional DNA sequences in this sample encode the identical CDR3. The chain couples TRBV18 to TRBJ2-2; D not certain. CDR1 and CDR2 from the germline V gene are KGHSH and LQKENI. V was pared by 6 bases and J by 1 base, with 12 bases between. The CDR3 contains 15 residues. CDR3 protein: CASSPRTVNTGELFF. Written as DNA, the CDR3 is TGTGCCAGCTCTCCCCGGACGGTGAACACCGGGGAGCTGTTTTTT.

J is TRBJ2-1 and V is TRBV6-4; 10 nucleotides align to TRBD2. J gave up 4 bases and V 6 bases, and 9 bases lay outside the gene matches. The CDR3 spans 16 residues. Germline V gives CDR1 MRHNA, CDR2 SNTAGT. For the CDR3, the DNA is TGTGCCAGCAGACCTAGCGGGAGTCAACCTTACAATGAGCAGTTCTTC. Its translation: CASRPSGSQPYNEQFF.

V is TRBV30 and J is TRBJ1-2, with unresolved D. CDR3 length: 15 amino acids. Trimming removed 1 base from V and 5 bases from J, with 17 bases in between. The germline V gene encodes CDR1 GTSNPN and CDR2 SVGIG (reference sequence). The CDR3: CAWSELRVLDYGYTF. The DNA of the CDR3 is TGTGCCTGGAGTGAGCTGAGGGTTTTAGATTATGGCTACACCTTC. Full variable domain (missing parts from reference TRBV30 and TRBJ1-2): SQTIHQWPATLVQPVGSPLSLECTVEGTSNPNLYWYRQAAGRGLQLLFYSVGIGQISSEVPQNLSASRPQDRQFILSSKKLLLSDSGFYLCAWSELRVLDYGYTFGSGTRLTVV.

This clone was found once. The DNA of the CDR3 is TGTGCCAGCAGTGAAGCGCGAGGGAACACTGAAGCTTTCTTT. The encoded protein is CASSEARGNTEAFF. V gene TRBV6-1 combines with J gene TRBJ1-1; D remains unclear. V was shortened by 0 bases and J by 1 base, with 6 bases between the two germline ends. Germline CDR1 reads MNHNS; CDR2 reads SASEGT. The CDR3 covers 14 residues.

This chain joins TRBV10-1 and TRBJ1-5; D not resolved. V was shortened by 3 bases and J by 4 bases, with 7 bases between the two germline ends. This CDR3 spans 13 amino acids. Germline values: CDR1 WNHNN, CDR2 SYGVQD (reference sequence). CDR3 nucleotide sequence: TGCGCCAGCAGTGAAACGCGGAATCAGCCCCAGCATTTT. It is translated as CASSETRNQPQHF.

CDR3 region: CATSRDLGGQGTGELFF. CDR3 nucleotide sequence: TGTGCCACCAGCAGAGATTTGGGGGGCCAGGGCACCGGGGAGCTGTTTTTT. The rearrangement joins TRBV15 to TRBJ2-2, with D perhaps given as TRBD1 or TRBD2 (6 bases each). Trimming left V 0 bases short and J 4 bases short, with 15 bases between. The germline gives CDR1 LNHNV, CDR2 YYDKDF (reference sequence). The CDR3 spans 17 residues.